This T cell receptor beta chain derives from a study of Graves' ophthalmopathy and Graves' hyperthyroidism. Having ophthalmopathy, the donors showed moderate-to-severe activity, CAS ≥3 and NOSPECS ≥4, with disease lasting under 3 months. Patients were excluded if they had other autoimmune diseases or uncontrolled infections, and likewise if pregnancy or lactation applied. This clonotype has at least ten counts. Its antigen remains unidentified. RNA transcripts were the source from which TCR beta CDR3 regions were amplified. The first round was an RT-PCR with HTBI primers, and the second round was a multiplex PCR. MiXCR, applied by TCRdb to the multiplex PCR reads, yields one record per CDR3 protein. The table shows 340,000 or so distinct CDR3 sequences, with roughly 16% occurring only once. Broader study findings: Most expanded clonotypes from thyroid (those above 0.001 frequency) were also found in blood.

The V end lost 1 base, the J end lost 2 bases, and 6 bases lay between the germline ends. This CDR3 has 13 residues. This chain links TRBV12-3 or TRBV12-4 with TRBJ2-7, with no clear D. Sequenced material: peripheral blood. The source is an adult man with Graves' ophthalmopathy. The CDR3 protein is CASSLVRTYEQYF. As DNA, the CDR3 is TGTGCCAGCAGTTTAGTCAGAACCTACGAGCAGTACTTC.